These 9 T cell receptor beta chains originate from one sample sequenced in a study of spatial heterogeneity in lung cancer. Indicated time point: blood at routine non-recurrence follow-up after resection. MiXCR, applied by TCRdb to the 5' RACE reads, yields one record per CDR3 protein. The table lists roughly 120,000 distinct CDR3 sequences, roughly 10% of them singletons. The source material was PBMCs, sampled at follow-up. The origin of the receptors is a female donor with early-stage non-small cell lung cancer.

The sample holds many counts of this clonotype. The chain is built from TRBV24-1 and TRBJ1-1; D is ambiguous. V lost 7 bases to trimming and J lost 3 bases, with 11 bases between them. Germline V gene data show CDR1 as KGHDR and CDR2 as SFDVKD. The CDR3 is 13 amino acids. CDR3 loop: CATSPAGDTEAFF. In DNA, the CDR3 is TGTGCCACCAGCCCTGCCGGGGACACTGAAGCTTTCTTT.

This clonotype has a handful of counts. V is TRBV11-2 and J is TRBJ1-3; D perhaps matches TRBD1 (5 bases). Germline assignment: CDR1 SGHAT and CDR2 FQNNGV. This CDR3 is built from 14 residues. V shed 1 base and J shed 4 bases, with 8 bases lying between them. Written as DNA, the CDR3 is TGTGCCAGCAGCTTAGGGACAACCGGAAACACCATATATTTT. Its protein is CASSLGTTGNTIYF.

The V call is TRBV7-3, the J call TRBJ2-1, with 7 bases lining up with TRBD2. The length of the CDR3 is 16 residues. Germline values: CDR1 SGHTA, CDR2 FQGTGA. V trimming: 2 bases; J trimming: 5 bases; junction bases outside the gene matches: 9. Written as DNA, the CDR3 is TGTGCCAGCAGCTTAGGAAGCGGGACGGGAAACAATGAGCAGTTCTTC. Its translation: CASSLGSGTGNNEQFF.

The CDR3 region has the DNA TGCAGTGCTTCCAGCGGGAGAATAAGGTACAATGAGCAGTTCTTC. The encoded protein is CSASSGRIRYNEQFF. The chain is built from TRBV20-1 and TRBJ2-1; TRBD2 matches at 8 bases. Germline V CDR1 and CDR2: DFQATT, SNEGSKA (reference sequence). The CDR3 covers 15 residues. V gave up 5 bases and J gave up 4 bases; unmatched junction bases: 10.

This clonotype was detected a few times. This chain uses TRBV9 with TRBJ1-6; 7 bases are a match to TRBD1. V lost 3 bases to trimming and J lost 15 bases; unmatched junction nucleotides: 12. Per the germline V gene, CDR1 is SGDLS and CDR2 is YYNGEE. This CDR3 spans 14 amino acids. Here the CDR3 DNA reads TGTGCCAGCAGCGAGACCGGGACAGATCTACACCTCCACTTT. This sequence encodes CASSETGTDLHLHF.

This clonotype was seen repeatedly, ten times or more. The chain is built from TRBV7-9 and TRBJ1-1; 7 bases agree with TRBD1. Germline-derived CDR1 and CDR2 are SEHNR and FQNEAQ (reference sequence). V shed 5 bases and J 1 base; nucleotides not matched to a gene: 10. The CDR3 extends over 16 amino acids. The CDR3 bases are TGTGCCAGCAGCCCGTGGACAGGAAATCGGAACACTGAAGCTTTCTTT. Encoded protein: CASSPWTGNRNTEAFF.

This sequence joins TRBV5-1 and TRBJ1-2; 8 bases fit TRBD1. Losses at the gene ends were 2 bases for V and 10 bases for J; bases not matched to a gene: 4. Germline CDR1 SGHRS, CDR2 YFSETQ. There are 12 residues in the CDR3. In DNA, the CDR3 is TGCGCCAGCAGCTTCCGACAGGGGCCCTACACCTTC. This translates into CASSFRQGPYTF.

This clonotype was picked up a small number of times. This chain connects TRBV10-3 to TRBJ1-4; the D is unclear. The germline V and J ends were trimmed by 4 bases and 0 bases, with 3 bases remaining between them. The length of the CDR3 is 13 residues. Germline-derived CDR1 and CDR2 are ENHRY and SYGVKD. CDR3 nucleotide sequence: TGTGCCATCAGTGGGGCAACTAATGAAAAACTGTTTTTT. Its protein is CAISGATNEKLFF.

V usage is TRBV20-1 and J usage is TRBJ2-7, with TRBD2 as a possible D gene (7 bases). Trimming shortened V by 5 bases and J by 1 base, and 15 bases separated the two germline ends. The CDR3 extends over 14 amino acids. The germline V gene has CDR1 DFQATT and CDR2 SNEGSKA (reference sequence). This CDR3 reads CSAVKGGNSYEQYF. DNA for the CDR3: TGCAGTGCTGTTAAGGGGGGGAATTCCTACGAGCAGTACTTC.